This TCR beta chain comes out of a study of technical replicates of blood from a handful of donors (dated by TCRdb to about 2017). Sequences SGHNT (CDR1) and YYREEE (CDR2) are obtained from the germline V gene (reference sequence). Counted from cysteine to phenylalanine, this CDR3 has 17 amino acids. The read is trimmed to its CDR3 DNA, 51 bases read in frame from base 1. The V end gives up 4 bases and the J end 8 bases, leaving 16 bases in the junction not matched to a gene. In regard to this clone: It lacks a known antigen. No per-base quality is available; no much larger clone lies one base away.

Library method: the immunoSEQ multiplex PCR assay. TCRdb took this table from immuneACCESS and kept in-frame rearrangements with V and J called. Such tables lack part of the clones; where checked against another copy, unresolved V genes explain under half of the gap, and the rest is unexplained. This sample holds about 90,000 clones; 85% to 95% were observed only once. The ten largest clones represent roughly 0.25% of the sample. The clonotype was recovered from a human donor in good health. The chain couples TRBV5-4 to TRBJ2-1; 9 bases in the middle match TRBD1. Sequencing was carried out using T cells isolated from PBMCs. The sequenced DNA: TGTGCCAGCAGCCCCTTGGCCGGGACAGGGACTGTTGATGAGCAGTTCTTC. It encodes CASSPLAGTGTVDEQFF.